A single sample is the source of the 18 T cell receptor beta chains below, sequenced in a study of T cells in localized non-small cell lung cancer. Sequencing used immunoSEQ multiplex PCR; TCRdb keeps in-frame clones, though not all of them. The sample has tens of thousands of clones; around 80% are singletons. Specimen: PBMCs, collected before any cancer treatment. The receptors were sampled from a man aged 35 to 70 with stage II squamous cell lung carcinoma.

The V gene is TRBV19, the J gene TRBJ1-5; the match to TRBD1 covers 9 bases. CDR1 is LNHDA and CDR2 is SQIVND in the germline V gene (reference sequence). The CDR3 covers 15 residues. V trimming: 3 bases; J trimming: 6 bases; junction bases outside the gene matches: 6. The CDR3 coding sequence is TGTGCCAGTAGTATCTCACAGGGGGCTGTTCAGCCCCAGCATTTT. Residues: CASSISQGAVQPQHF.

This clone was seen only a few times. This chain connects TRBV4-2 to TRBJ2-7, with no clear D. This CDR3 region has 15 residues. In germline, CDR1 is LGHNA, CDR2 YNFKEQ. V was clipped by 3 bases and J by 4 bases, with 16 bases between them. In nucleotides, the CDR3 is TGTGCCAGCAGCCAGACCGAAGGGTCTCAATACGAGCAGTACTTC. Translation: CASSQTEGSQYEQYF.

This clone has only a few counts. The chain is built from TRBV4-1 and TRBJ1-1, with unresolved D. The CDR3 extends over 14 amino acids. Trimming removed 1 base at V and 1 base at J, with 7 bases between. The V gene's germline CDR1 is MGHRA and CDR2 YSYEKL. CDR3 loop: CASSQGRGNTEAFF. In DNA, the CDR3 is TGCGCCAGCAGCCAAGGGCGGGGGAACACTGAAGCTTTCTTT.

The gene calls are TRBV11-2 and TRBJ2-7; TRBD1 matches at 9 bases. From germline, CDR1 is SGHAT and CDR2 FQNNGV. The CDR3 runs to 15 residues. V was clipped by 1 base and J by 1 base; unmatched bases: 2. The CDR3 region is CASSLAGQGSYEQYF. CDR3 bases: TGTGCCAGCAGCTTAGCGGGACAGGGATCCTACGAGCAGTACTTC.

The chain joins TRBV30 to TRBJ2-7; 9 bases agree with TRBD2. J lost 2 bases, V lost 2 bases, and 1 base had no gene match. Germline CDR1 and CDR2: GTSNPN and SVGIG (reference sequence). This CDR3 spans 13 amino acids. The CDR3 bases are TGTGCCTGGAGTAGCGGGGGGCCCTACGAGCAGTACTTC. This codes for CAWSSGGPYEQYF.

The genes are TRBV11-2 and TRBJ2-7; D assignment may be TRBD1 or TRBD2 (5 bases each). CDR1 and CDR2 (germline): SGHAT, FQNNGV. V dropped 5 bases and J dropped 2 bases, with 19 bases sitting between them. The CDR3 totals 16 residues. The CDR3 loop reads CASSHRGEPKTYEQYF. CDR3 nucleotide sequence: TGTGCCAGCAGCCATAGGGGAGAGCCCAAGACCTACGAGCAGTACTTC.

V usage is TRBV7-8 and J usage is TRBJ2-1; 14 bases line up with TRBD2. In germline, CDR1 is SGHVS, CDR2 FQNEAQ. The length of the CDR3 is 16 residues. With V trimmed by 2 bases and J by 7 bases, 4 bases remained unmatched. CDR3 DNA sequence: TGTGCCAGCAGCTTAAAGACTAGCGGGGGGGAAAATGAGCAGTTCTTC. Its translation: CASSLKTSGGENEQFF. Full variable domain (missing parts from reference TRBV7-8 and TRBJ2-1): GAGVSQSPRYKVAKRGQDVALRCDPISGHVSLFWYQQALGQGPEFLTYFQNEAQLDKSGLPSDRFFAERPEGSVSTLKIQRTQQEDSAVYLCASSLKTSGGENEQFFGPGTRLTVL.

The chain recombines TRBV4-2 with TRBJ2-3, with D perhaps given as TRBD1 or TRBD2 (6 bases each). Trimming removed 0 bases at V and 2 bases at J, with 18 bases between. The germline CDR1 and CDR2 sequences are LGHNA and YNFKEQ. The CDR3 has 18 amino acids. In nucleotides, the CDR3 is TGTGCCAGCAGCCAAGATCTTCAGGTGGGGGGCCACACAGATACGCAGTATTTT. Encoded protein: CASSQDLQVGGHTDTQYF.

This chain connects TRBV9 to TRBJ1-1, with D uncertain. V lost 0 bases and J 5 bases, leaving 8 bases between the germline ends. CDR1 is SGDLS, CDR2 YYNGEE, per germline. The CDR3 is made up of 13 amino acids. CDR3: CASSVGQKTEAFF. CDR3 DNA: TGTGCCAGCAGCGTAGGTCAGAAAACTGAAGCTTTCTTT.

V is TRBV9 and J is TRBJ1-4; D is possibly TRBD1 (6 bases). Trimming left V 7 bases short and J 2 bases short, with 12 bases between. CDR3 length: 14 amino acids. The germline CDR1 and CDR2 sequences are SGDLS and YYNGEE. The CDR3 sequence: CASGGGRTNEKLFF. The CDR3 DNA reads as TGTGCCAGCGGGGGCGGGAGGACTAATGAAAAACTGTTTTTT.

This clone has only one observation. The genes are TRBV7-9 and TRBJ2-3, with 7 bases identical to TRBD2. The CDR3 is made up of 15 amino acids. Trimming at V came to 1 base and at J to 5 bases, leaving 6 bases not matched to a gene. Germline V gene lookup returns CDR1 SEHNR and CDR2 FQNEAQ (reference sequence). CDR3 sequence reads: CASSLGREGIDTQYF. The CDR3 nucleotides are TGTGCCAGCAGCTTAGGCAGGGAGGGAATAGATACGCAGTATTTT.

The chain couples TRBV25-1 to TRBJ1-3; no clear D. Trimming pared 6 bases from V and 0 bases from J, leaving 15 bases between. Looked up from germline, CDR1 is MGHDK and CDR2 is SYGVNS. CDR3 length: 16 amino acids. Here the CDR3 reads CASRPELGISGNTIYF. In nucleotides, the CDR3 is TGTGCCAGCAGACCTGAACTCGGGATCTCTGGAAACACCATATATTTT.

The chain combines TRBV15 with TRBJ2-4; D assignment may be TRBD1 or TRBD2 (5 bases each). Trimming cost V 4 bases and J 9 bases, with 16 bases left between them. In germline, CDR1 is LNHNV, CDR2 YYDKDF (reference sequence). The CDR3 runs to 14 residues. The chain's CDR3 is CATSTARGATIQYF. CDR3 DNA sequence: TGTGCCACCAGCACTGCCAGAGGGGCGACCATTCAGTACTTC. Full variable domain (rest looked up from reference TRBV15 and TRBJ2-4): DAMVIQNPRYQVTQFGKPVTLSCSQTLNHNVMYWYQQKSSQAPKLLFHYYDKDFNNEADTPDNFQSRRPNTSFCFLDIRSPGLGDTAMYLCATSTARGATIQYFGAGTRLSVL.

The rearrangement joins TRBV11-2 to TRBJ2-7; D may be TRBD2 (6 bases). Germline-derived CDR1 and CDR2 are SGHAT and FQNNGV. The CDR3 has 15 residues. Between the trimmed V and J ends, which lost 2 bases and 2 bases, there was a span of 13 bases. CDR3 coding DNA: TGTGCCAGCAGCTTAATGCGCGGGGATACCTACGAGCAGTACTTC. This sequence encodes CASSLMRGDTYEQYF.

The gene calls are TRBV10-3 and TRBJ1-3; possibly TRBD1 for D (6 bases). V was trimmed by 10 bases and J by 4 bases, leaving 14 bases between them. This CDR3 has 13 residues. Germline CDR1 ENHRY, CDR2 SYGVKD. The CDR3 loop reads CATATGPGNTIYF. As DNA, the CDR3 is TGTGCCACTGCAACAGGGCCAGGAAACACCATATATTTT.

This clone occurred a few times. The chain links TRBV7-9 to TRBJ2-7, with 11 bases identical to TRBD1. J gave up 4 bases and V 5 bases, and 10 bases lay outside the gene matches. The CDR3 is made up of 16 amino acids. Germline assignment: CDR1 SEHNR and CDR2 FQNEAQ (reference sequence). The CDR3: CASSPWGTGGGYEQYF. The DNA of the CDR3 is TGTGCCAGCAGCCCCTGGGGGACAGGGGGTGGTTACGAGCAGTACTTC.

A few counts support this clone. The rearrangement uses TRBV18 and TRBJ1-2, with 10 bases lining up with TRBD1. The length of the CDR3 is 14 residues. Losses at the gene ends were 3 bases for V and 7 bases for J; bases not matched to a gene: 5. Germline CDR1 reads KGHSH; CDR2 reads LQKENI. The CDR3 spells CASSPGTGDAGYTF. The CDR3 coding sequence is TGTGCCAGCTCACCCGGGACAGGGGATGCTGGCTACACCTTC.

CDR3 sequence: CASSLMGATNEKLFF. As DNA, the CDR3 is TGTGCCAGCAGCTTGATGGGGGCAACTAATGAAAAACTGTTTTTT. This rearrangement joins TRBV5-8 to TRBJ1-4; D perhaps matches TRBD1 (5 bases). In germline, CDR1 is SGHTS, CDR2 YDEGEE. This CDR3 spans 15 amino acids. The V end was cut by 1 base, the J end by 0 bases, with 7 bases between.